This T cell receptor beta chain was captured in a study of PD-1 blockade in mismatch repair-deficient tumors. This clone was counted once. Its cognate antigen is unknown. The method was immunoSEQ multiplex PCR; TCRdb's version includes in-frame clones alone and lacks a portion of them. Found here are some 16,000 clones, 84% of them singletons; the top ten hold roughly 9.8%. The time point was: roughly ten-day in vitro stimulation with candidate neoantigen peptide 5. The TCR originated in an adult with mismatch repair-deficient cancer. The sequencing used cells cultured in vitro, collected from a patient treated with pembrolizumab.

The DNA for the CDR3 is TGTGCCAGCAGCTCCAGAGGAGGAACGGATACGCAGTATTTT. It translates to CASSSRGGTDTQYF. The chain recombines TRBV7-6 with TRBJ2-3, with a weak D call TRBD2 (5 bases). The length of the CDR3 is 14 residues. CDR1 is SGHVS, CDR2 FNYEAQ, per germline. Deletions cut 4 bases from V and 6 bases from J, with 14 bases between.